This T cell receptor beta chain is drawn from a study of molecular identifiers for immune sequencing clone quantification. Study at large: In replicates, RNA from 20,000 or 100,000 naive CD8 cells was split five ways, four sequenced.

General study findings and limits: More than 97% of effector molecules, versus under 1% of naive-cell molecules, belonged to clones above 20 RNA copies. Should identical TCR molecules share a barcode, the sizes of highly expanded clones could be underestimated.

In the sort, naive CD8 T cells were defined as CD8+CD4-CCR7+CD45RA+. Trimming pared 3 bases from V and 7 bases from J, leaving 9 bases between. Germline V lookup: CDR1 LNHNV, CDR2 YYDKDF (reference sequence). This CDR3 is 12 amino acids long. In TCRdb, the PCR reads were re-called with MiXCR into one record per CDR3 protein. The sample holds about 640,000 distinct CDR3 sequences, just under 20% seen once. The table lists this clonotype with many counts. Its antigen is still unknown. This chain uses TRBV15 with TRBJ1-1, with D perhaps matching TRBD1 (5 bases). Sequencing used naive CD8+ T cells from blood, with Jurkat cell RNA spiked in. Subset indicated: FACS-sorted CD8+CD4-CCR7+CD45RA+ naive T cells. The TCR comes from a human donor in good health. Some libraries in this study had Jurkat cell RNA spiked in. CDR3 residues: CATSRIDSEAFF. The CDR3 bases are TGTGCCACCAGCAGGATCGACAGTGAAGCTTTCTTT. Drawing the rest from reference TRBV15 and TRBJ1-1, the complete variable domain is DAMVIQNPRYQVTQFGKPVTLSCSQTLNHNVMYWYQQKSSQAPKLLFHYYDKDFNNEADTPDNFQSRRPNTSFCFLDIRSPGLGDTAMYLCATSRIDSEAFFGQGTRLTVV.